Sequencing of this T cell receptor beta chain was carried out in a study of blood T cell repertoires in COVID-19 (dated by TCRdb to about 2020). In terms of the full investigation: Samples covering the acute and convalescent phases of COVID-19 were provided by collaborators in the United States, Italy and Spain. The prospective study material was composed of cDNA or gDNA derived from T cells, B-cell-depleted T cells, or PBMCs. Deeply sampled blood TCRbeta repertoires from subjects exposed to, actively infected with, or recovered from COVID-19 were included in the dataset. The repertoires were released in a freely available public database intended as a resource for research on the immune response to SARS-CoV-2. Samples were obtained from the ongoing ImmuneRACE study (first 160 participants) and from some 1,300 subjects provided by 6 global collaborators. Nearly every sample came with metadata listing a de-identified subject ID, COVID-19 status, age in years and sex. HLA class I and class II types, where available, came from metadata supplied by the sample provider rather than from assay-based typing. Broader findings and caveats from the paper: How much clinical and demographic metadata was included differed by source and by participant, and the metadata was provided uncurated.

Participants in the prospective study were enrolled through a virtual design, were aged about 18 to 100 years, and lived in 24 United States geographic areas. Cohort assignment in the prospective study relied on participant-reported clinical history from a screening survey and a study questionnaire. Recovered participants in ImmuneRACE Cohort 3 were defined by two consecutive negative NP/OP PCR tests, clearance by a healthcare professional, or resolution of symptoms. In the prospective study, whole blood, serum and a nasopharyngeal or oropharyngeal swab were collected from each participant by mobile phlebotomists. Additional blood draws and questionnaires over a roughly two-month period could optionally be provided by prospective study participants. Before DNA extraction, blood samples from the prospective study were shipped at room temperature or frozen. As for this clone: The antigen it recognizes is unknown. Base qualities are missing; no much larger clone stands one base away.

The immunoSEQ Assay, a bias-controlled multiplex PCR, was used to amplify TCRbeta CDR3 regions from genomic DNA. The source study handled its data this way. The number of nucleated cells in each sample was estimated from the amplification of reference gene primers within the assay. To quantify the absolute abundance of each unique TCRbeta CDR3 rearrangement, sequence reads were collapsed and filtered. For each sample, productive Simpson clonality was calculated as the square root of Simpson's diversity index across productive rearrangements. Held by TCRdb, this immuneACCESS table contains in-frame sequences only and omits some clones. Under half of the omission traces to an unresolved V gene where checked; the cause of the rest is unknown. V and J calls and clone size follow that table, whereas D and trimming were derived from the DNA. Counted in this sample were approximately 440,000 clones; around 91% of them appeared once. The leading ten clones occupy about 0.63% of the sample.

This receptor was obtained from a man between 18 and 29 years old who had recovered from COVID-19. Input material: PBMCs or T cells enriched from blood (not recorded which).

This receptor has the CDR3 CASSLVRVYSNQPQHF. The DNA reads as follows: TGTGCCAGCAGTTTAGTACGGGTTTATAGCAATCAGCCCCAGCATTTT. The chain is encoded by TRBV28 joined to TRBJ1-5; confidence is insufficient to name the D gene. Spanning cysteine to phenylalanine, the CDR3 consists of 16 amino acids. Only the CDR3 portion is preserved as DNA: 48 bases, with reading frame beginning at the first base. V loses 2 bases, J loses 0 bases, and the germline ends lie 11 bases apart. CDR1 is given as MDHEN and CDR2 as SYDVKM, both from the germline V gene.